The sequence of this TCR beta chain was determined in a study of T cell clonality in common variable immunodeficiency. V trimming: 0 bases; J trimming: 3 bases; junction bases outside the gene matches: 8. Per germline, CDR1 DFQATT and CDR2 SNEGSKA (reference sequence). CDR3 size: 16 residues. This clone has a count of ten or more. Its matching antigen is unknown. The read ends 3 residues shy of where the CDR3 ends; the end is completed using the germline J gene. General study results and limits: The cause of increased CVID clonality remains unclear without subpopulation sequencing.

Assay: immunoSEQ multiplex PCR; the TCRdb copy retains only in-frame clones and omits some. The sample contains tens of thousands of clones, none of them singletons. The genes are TRBV20-1 and TRBJ1-5; 7 nucleotides agree with TRBD1. Sequenced sample: peripheral blood mononuclear cells. The TCR was taken from a person aged 18 to 75 in good health. The CDR3: CSARDGGQGDNQPQHF. Incomplete CDR3 DNA: TGCAGTGCTAGAGATGGGGGGCAGGGGGACAATCAGCCC.